A single sample is the source of the 9 T cell receptor beta chains below, sequenced in a study of cytomegalovirus exposure and HLA in healthy donors. 60 Vbeta and 13 Jbeta primers were used in PCR. Assay: immunoSEQ multiplex PCR; the TCRdb copy retains only in-frame clones and omits some. The sample contains roughly 250,000 clones, roughly 80% of which appear only once. Sequencing used PBMCs. Receptors originate from a girl aged 2 to 10 in good health and CMV-seronegative.

The V and J genes are TRBV30 and TRBJ1-3; D possibly corresponds to TRBD1 (5 bases). The CDR3 is made up of 13 amino acids. Germline assignment: CDR1 GTSNPN and CDR2 SVGIG (reference sequence). Trimming pared 8 bases from V and 4 bases from J, leaving 15 bases between. CDR3 nucleotides: TGTGCCCTCCAAGGAGGGGAAGGAAACACCATATATTTT. As protein: CALQGGEGNTIYF.

The CDR3 is CASSQDGSGQPFYEQYF. The CDR3 DNA reads as TGCGCCAGCAGCCAAGATGGGTCAGGACAGCCTTTTTACGAGCAGTACTTC. V usage is TRBV4-1 and J usage is TRBJ2-7; weak D call: TRBD1 (6 bases). V was pared by 0 bases and J by 4 bases, with 19 bases between. Germline V lookup: CDR1 MGHRA, CDR2 YSYEKL. CDR3 size: 17 residues.

V gene TRBV27 combines with J gene TRBJ2-7; no definite D call. V lost 2 bases to trimming and J lost 2 bases, with 10 bases between them. The CDR3 extends over 14 amino acids. The germline V gene encodes CDR1 MNHEY and CDR2 SMNVEV (reference sequence). The CDR3 here is CASSLAWAAYEQYF. The CDR3 region has the DNA TGTGCCAGCAGTTTAGCCTGGGCAGCCTACGAGCAGTACTTC.

This rearrangement joins TRBV6-4 to TRBJ2-1; 9 positions match TRBD2. Trimming at V came to 8 bases and at J to 4 bases, leaving 3 bases not matched to a gene. Germline-derived CDR1 and CDR2 are MRHNA and SNTAGT. The CDR3 length is 13 residues. In DNA form, the CDR3 reads TGTGCCAGCGGTAGCGGGGGATACAATGAGCAGTTCTTC. Translating gives CASGSGGYNEQFF.

The V gene is TRBV28, the J gene TRBJ1-1, with D tentatively TRBD1 (5 bases). Per germline, CDR1 MDHEN and CDR2 SYDVKM. This CDR3 contains 14 residues. V gave up 6 bases and J gave up 0 bases, with 11 bases separating them. The CDR3 loop reads CASRQDGLNTEAFF. The CDR3 DNA reads as TGTGCCAGCAGACAGGACGGATTGAACACTGAAGCTTTCTTT.

The chain's CDR3 is CASSLLTGKGYTF. CDR3 nucleotide sequence: TGTGCCAGCAGTTTACTGACAGGGAAGGGCTACACCTTC. The chain employs TRBV28 and TRBJ1-2; 7 bases fit TRBD1. Germline values: CDR1 MDHEN, CDR2 SYDVKM. The CDR3 length is 13 residues. J was trimmed by 8 bases and V by 2 bases; bases with no gene match: 5.

V and J are TRBV30 and TRBJ2-7; 8 nucleotides match TRBD1. Per the germline V gene, CDR1 is GTSNPN and CDR2 is SVGIG (reference sequence). Trimming removed 4 bases from V and 5 bases from J; junction bases left unmatched: 4. This CDR3 has 12 amino acids. Here the CDR3 reads CAWTRTGNEQYF. DNA of the CDR3: TGTGCCTGGACTAGGACAGGGAACGAGCAGTACTTC.

V is TRBV5-1 and J is TRBJ2-1; the match to TRBD2 covers 7 bases. The CDR3 sequence is 16 residues long. The ends lost 4 bases at V and 4 bases at J; junction bases unmatched: 11. CDR1 is SGHRS and CDR2 is YFSETQ in the germline V gene. The CDR3 nucleotides read TGCGCCAGCAGCGCGGGGGAGGCCCTTGGGTACAATGAGCAGTTCTTC. Its translation is CASSAGEALGYNEQFF.

The rearrangement links TRBV28 to TRBJ1-2; D remains ambiguous. CDR3 length: 13 amino acids. CDR1 MDHEN and CDR2 SYDVKM come from the germline V gene. V lost 7 bases, J lost 8 bases, and 17 bases lay in between. This chain's CDR3 is CASTSLILLGYTF. CDR3 in DNA: TGTGCCAGCACCAGTTTAATATTGTTGGGCTACACCTTC.